Presented here are 30 T cell receptor beta chains from one specimen sequenced in a study of cytomegalovirus exposure and HLA in healthy donors (dated by TCRdb to the late 2010s). The method was the immunoSEQ multiplex PCR assay. The multiplex PCR relied on a mix of 60 forward primers for TCR Vbeta segments and 13 reverse primers for TCR Jbeta segments. Held by TCRdb, this immuneACCESS table contains in-frame sequences only and omits some clones. Under half of the omission traces to an unresolved V gene where checked; the cause of the rest is unknown. The sample table holds approximately 160,000 clones, of which 82% were seen once. The ten largest clones represent roughly 1.6% of the sample. The sample comprised PBMCs. The receptors shown here come from a girl under 18 in good health and CMV-seropositive.

The chain combines TRBV7-9 with TRBJ1-1, with D maybe TRBD1 (5 bases). The CDR3 runs 15 residues. The V gene's germline CDR1 is SEHNR and CDR2 FQNEAQ (reference sequence). Trimming left V 5 bases short and J 1 base short, with 14 bases between. CDR3 nucleotide sequence: TGTGCCAGCAGCCTACAGGACCCTACGAACACTGAAGCTTTCTTT. Its translation: CASSLQDPTNTEAFF.

J is TRBJ2-7 and V is TRBV6-1; TRBD1 agrees at 7 bases. Germline CDR1 is MNHNS and CDR2 is SASEGT. J gave up 0 bases and V 5 bases, and 1 base lay outside the gene matches. The CDR3 spans 13 residues. The CDR3 loop is CASSQGVSYEQYF. In DNA form, the CDR3 reads TGTGCCAGCAGTCAGGGGGTCTCCTACGAGCAGTACTTC.

The rearrangement uses TRBV16 and TRBJ1-1; a possible D gene is TRBD1 (5 bases). The V gene's germline CDR1 is KGHSY and CDR2 FQNENV. The V and J ends lost 4 bases and 5 bases respectively, with 11 bases between them. The CDR3 consists of 13 residues. The chain's CDR3 is CASSLEQETEAFF. The CDR3 nucleotides read TGTGCCAGCAGCCTAGAACAGGAAACTGAAGCTTTCTTT. The variable domain in full, with the rest retrieved from reference TRBV16 and TRBJ1-1, is GEEVAQTPKHLVRGEGQKAKLYCAPIKGHSYVFWYQQVLKNEFKFLISFQNENVFDETGMPKERFSAKCLPNSPCSLEIQATKLEDSAVYFCASSLEQETEAFFGQGTRLTVV.

This rearrangement joins TRBV28 to TRBJ1-1; 8 positions match TRBD1. V lost 6 bases, J lost 1 base, and 7 bases stayed unmatched. The CDR3 spans 15 residues. Germline CDR1 and CDR2: MDHEN and SYDVKM. The DNA for the CDR3 is TGTGCCAGCAGAGCACAGGGGGGTTGGAACACTGAAGCTTTCTTT. Its protein product is CASRAQGGWNTEAFF.

V is TRBV28 and J is TRBJ1-2; the match to TRBD1 covers 8 bases. The CDR3 has 13 amino acids. Trimming cost V 5 bases and J 5 bases; bases outside gene matches: 4. In germline, CDR1 is MDHEN, CDR2 SYDVKM. CDR3 residues: CASSRGTGYGYTF. For the CDR3, the DNA is TGTGCCAGCAGTCGCGGGACAGGTTATGGCTACACCTTC.

The genes are TRBV2 and TRBJ2-1; D is unresolved. The V end lost 7 bases, the J end lost 0 bases, and 7 bases lay between the germline ends. Per germline, CDR1 SNHLY and CDR2 FYNNEI. The CDR3 consists of 13 residues. The CDR3 reads CASIQSSYNEQFF. The CDR3 nucleotides read TGTGCCAGCATACAGAGCTCCTACAATGAGCAGTTCTTC.

The chain combines TRBV2 with TRBJ2-7; TRBD2 matches at 9 bases. The CDR3 is made up of 14 amino acids. CDR1 SNHLY and CDR2 FYNNEI come from the germline V gene. V was pared by 1 base and J by 3 bases, with 1 base of the junction left unmatched. The CDR3 DNA is TGTGCCAGCAGTGAAGTAGCGGGGGTCTACGAGCAGTACTTC. This codes for CASSEVAGVYEQYF.

The chain links TRBV28 to TRBJ1-2; 8 bases are shared with TRBD1. V dropped 6 bases and J dropped 3; count of bases not matched to a gene: 3. Germline V gives CDR1 MDHEN, CDR2 SYDVKM. This CDR3 has 13 amino acids. The CDR3 sequence: CASSQGQDYGYTF. The CDR3 DNA sequence: TGTGCCAGCAGCCAGGGACAGGACTATGGCTACACCTTC.

The chain employs TRBV10-3 and TRBJ2-7; 10 bases fit TRBD2. The CDR3 is 13 amino acids. With 7 bases clipped from V and 4 bases from J, the junction kept 4 bases outside the gene matches. Germline V gene lookup returns CDR1 ENHRY and CDR2 SYGVKD. DNA for the CDR3: TGTGCCATCACCAGCGGGGGGGCGTACGAGCAGTACTTC. Translation: CAITSGGAYEQYF.

V usage is TRBV6-5 and J usage is TRBJ1-2, with 8 bases identical to TRBD1. The V segment lost 5 bases and the J segment 5 bases; nucleotides outside the gene matches: 4. This CDR3 is 13 amino acids long. CDR1 is MNHEY, CDR2 SVGAGI, per germline. The CDR3: CASSLRGPYGYTF. CDR3 bases: TGTGCCAGCAGTCTCAGGGGGCCTTATGGCTACACCTTC.

The chain recombines TRBV2 with TRBJ2-3; TRBD2 aligns across 8 bases. The trim removed 5 bases at V and 1 base at J, leaving 5 bases unmatched. The CDR3 loop spans 15 amino acids. Germline loops: CDR1 SNHLY, CDR2 FYNNEI. DNA for the CDR3: TGTGCCAGCAGTATCCGACTAGCGCGCACAGATACGCAGTATTTT. Translating it yields CASSIRLARTDTQYF.

V is TRBV28 and J is TRBJ1-2; no definite D call. The CDR3 totals 12 residues. Per germline, CDR1 MDHEN and CDR2 SYDVKM. Deletions cut 6 bases from V and 2 bases from J, with 7 bases between. The CDR3 reads CASRTVNYGYTF. CDR3 DNA: TGTGCCAGCAGAACAGTCAACTATGGCTACACCTTC.

The chain has TRBV29-1 and TRBJ1-1, with 10 bases fitting TRBD1. In germline, CDR1 is SQVTM, CDR2 ANQGSEA. CDR3 size: 13 residues. V shed 6 bases and J 3 bases; nucleotides not matched to a gene: 4. CDR3 in DNA: TGCAGCGTACCGGGACAGGGGTACACTGAAGCTTTCTTT. The encoded protein is CSVPGQGYTEAFF.

The chain employs TRBV7-6 and TRBJ2-1; 10 bases agree with TRBD1. The V gene end was trimmed by 3 bases and the J gene end by 6 bases; junction bases not matched to a gene: 5. This CDR3 region has 15 residues. Germline V gene data show CDR1 as SGHVS and CDR2 as FNYEAQ. The CDR3: CASSFKGQGSNEQFF. CDR3 in DNA: TGTGCCAGCAGCTTTAAGGGACAGGGGAGCAATGAGCAGTTCTTC.

This chain uses TRBV13 with TRBJ2-7; 12 nucleotides align to TRBD2. The CDR3 contains 15 residues. Trimming at V came to 6 bases and at J to 2 bases, leaving 5 bases not matched to a gene. Germline CDR1 is PRHDT and CDR2 is FYEKMQ (reference sequence). CDR3 sequence reads: CASRILAGGTYEQYF. The CDR3 DNA sequence: TGTGCCAGCAGGATACTAGCGGGAGGTACCTACGAGCAGTACTTC.

The V call is TRBV5-1, the J call TRBJ2-5; 15 nucleotides match TRBD2. CDR3 length equals 15 residues. The germline V gene has CDR1 SGHRS and CDR2 YFSETQ. V lost 4 bases, J lost 5 bases, and 3 bases stayed unmatched. CDR3 bases: TGCGCCAGCAGCCCTGGGACTAGCGGGAGGGAGACCCAGTACTTC. Amino acids: CASSPGTSGRETQYF.

The V call is TRBV5-8, the J call TRBJ2-1, with D perhaps TRBD1 (5 bases). This CDR3 contains 14 residues. Germline assignment: CDR1 SGHTS and CDR2 YDEGEE. V was trimmed by 6 bases and J by 15 bases, leaving 25 bases between them. CDR3 in amino acids: CASTQINPFRVRFF. In DNA, the CDR3 is TGTGCCAGCACCCAAATAAACCCCTTCAGGGTTCGGTTCTTC.

This clone was seen a single time. The chain uses TRBV6-5 and TRBJ1-1, with D maybe TRBD1 (5 bases). This CDR3 has 13 residues. Germline CDR1 and CDR2: MNHEY and SVGAGI. Trimming left V 6 bases short and J 1 base short, with 9 bases between. Written as DNA, the CDR3 is TGTGCCAGCAGGATAGGACAGAACACTGAAGCTTTCTTT. Amino acids: CASRIGQNTEAFF.

The table lists this clone with a count of one. V usage is TRBV5-1 and J usage is TRBJ1-2, with TRBD1 matching 7 bases. The ends lost 0 bases at V and 3 bases at J; junction bases unmatched: 8. The CDR3 covers 16 residues. Germline V gene data show CDR1 as SGHRS and CDR2 as YFSETQ. CDR3 protein: CASSLGTLDRDYGYTF. The CDR3 DNA follows: TGCGCCAGCAGCTTGGGGACACTCGACAGGGACTATGGCTACACCTTC.

The rearrangement links TRBV19 to TRBJ1-1; D unclear. CDR1 LNHDA and CDR2 SQIVND come from the germline V gene (reference sequence). The CDR3 extends over 13 amino acids. Trimming took 2 bases from V and 6 from J, leaving 10 bases between them. The CDR3 is CASSISPRAEAFF. Written as DNA, the CDR3 is TGTGCCAGTAGTATATCCCCACGAGCTGAAGCTTTCTTT.

This clone appeared a few times. The chain links TRBV2 to TRBJ2-1, with TRBD2 identical over 11 bases. The CDR3 length is 17 residues. The germline gives CDR1 SNHLY, CDR2 FYNNEI. The V gene end was trimmed by 5 bases and the J gene end by 0 bases; junction bases not matched to a gene: 6. The CDR3 is CASSRFSGRASYNEQFF. The CDR3 DNA is TGTGCCAGCAGTCGCTTTAGCGGGAGGGCCTCCTACAATGAGCAGTTCTTC. Using reference TRBV2 and TRBJ2-1 for the parts outside the CDR3, the full variable domain is EPEVTQTPSHQVTQMGQEVILRCVPISNHLYFYWYRQILGQKVEFLVSFYNNEISEKSEIFDDQFSVERPDGSNFTLKIRSTKLEDSAMYFCASSRFSGRASYNEQFFGPGTRLTVL.

The rearrangement joins TRBV7-2 to TRBJ2-7; maybe TRBD2 (5 bases). CDR3 length: 15 amino acids. V lost 4 bases and J lost 6, with 19 bases in between. Germline values: CDR1 SGHTA, CDR2 FQGNSA. CDR3 in DNA: TGTGCCAGCAGCTCAACTAGACACCCGACGGCCGAGCAGTACTTC. Protein product: CASSSTRHPTAEQYF.

CDR3 bases: TGCAGCGTTGATGAGAAAGGGGAGCTGTTTTTT. Translated, it gives CSVDEKGELFF. The V call is TRBV29-1, the J call TRBJ2-2; D remains unclear. This CDR3 is built from 11 residues. Trimming removed 3 bases from V and 8 bases from J, with 7 bases in between. The germline CDR1 and CDR2 sequences are SQVTM and ANQGSEA.

The J gene is TRBJ1-1, the V gene TRBV7-6, with D uncertain. CDR1 and CDR2 (germline): SGHVS, FNYEAQ. The CDR3 runs 15 residues. The V and J ends lost 0 bases and 3 bases respectively, with 11 bases between them. CDR3: CASSLAPGEDTEAFF. CDR3 DNA: TGTGCCAGCAGCTTAGCCCCCGGGGAGGACACTGAAGCTTTCTTT. The whole variable domain, filled in from reference TRBV7-6 and TRBJ1-1, reads GAGVSQSPRYKVTKRGQDVALRCDPISGHVSLYWYRQALGQGPEFLTYFNYEAQQDKSGLPNDRFSAERPEGSISTLTIQRTEQRDSAMYRCASSLAPGEDTEAFFGQGTRLTVV.

The chain links TRBV29-1 to TRBJ2-5; TRBD2 agrees at 13 bases. From germline, CDR1 is SQVTM and CDR2 ANQGSEA. CDR3 length: 12 residues. The CDR3 here is CTGTSGDETQYF. The CDR3 DNA sequence: TGCACCGGGACTAGCGGGGACGAGACCCAGTACTTC.

The CDR3 loop reads CASSFQGVGYEQYF. The CDR3 bases are TGTGCCAGCAGCTTTCAGGGTGTCGGATACGAGCAGTACTTC. The gene calls are TRBV7-9 and TRBJ2-7, with TRBD1 as a possible D gene (5 bases). The CDR3 extends over 14 amino acids. Germline V CDR1 and CDR2: SEHNR, FQNEAQ (reference sequence). V lost 3 bases to trimming and J lost 4 bases, with 13 bases between them.

The chain is built from TRBV28 and TRBJ2-1; 11 bases agree with TRBD2. Germline V gene data show CDR1 as MDHEN and CDR2 as SYDVKM. Germline trimming cut 3 bases from V and 4 bases from J; bases unmatched to any gene: 5. The CDR3 runs to 16 residues. CDR3 protein: CASSFLTSGTYNEQFF. DNA for the CDR3: TGTGCCAGCAGTTTTCTGACTAGCGGGACTTACAATGAGCAGTTCTTC.

The rearrangement uses TRBV7-2 and TRBJ1-2; no reliable D call. CDR1 is SGHTA, CDR2 FQGNSA, per germline. Trimming took off 7 bases at V and 0 bases at J, with 9 bases between the two ends. This CDR3 is 13 amino acids long. The CDR3 loop is CASTRGSNYGYTF. CDR3 DNA sequence: TGTGCCAGCACCCGAGGATCTAACTATGGCTACACCTTC.

The chain carries TRBV5-5 and TRBJ1-1; no reliable D call. The CDR3 has 12 amino acids. V lost 1 base and J 4 bases, leaving 5 bases between the germline ends. Per germline, CDR1 SGHKS and CDR2 YYEKEE (reference sequence). DNA for the CDR3: TGTGCCAGCAGCTTGCAGGTCACTGAAGCTTTCTTT. This translates into CASSLQVTEAFF.

The genes are TRBV14 and TRBJ2-7, with TRBD1 as a possible D gene (5 bases). CDR1 and CDR2 from the germline V gene are SGHDN and FVKESK. Trimming removed 6 bases from V and 2 bases from J, with 11 bases in between. This CDR3 has 13 residues. CDR3 region: CASSATAPYEQYF. As DNA, the CDR3 is TGTGCCAGCAGTGCGACAGCCCCCTACGAGCAGTACTTC.